The clone carrying this TCR beta chain came up many times. The data were obtained in a study of blood T cells in healthy people across ages. The CDR3 loop spans 15 amino acids. Trimming cost V 3 bases and J 6 bases, with 15 bases left between them. PCR was performed a second time for 7 to 11 cycles using a sample-barcoded 5' primer and a J-beta primer mix. In TCRdb, the 5' RACE reads were re-called with MiXCR into one record per CDR3 protein. The repertoire holds 700,000 to 850,000 distinct CDR3 sequences, with roughly 34% as singletons. This receptor was identified in a man between 18 and 35 years old in good health. V gene TRBV12-3 or TRBV12-4 combines with J gene TRBJ2-4; perhaps TRBD1 as D (6 bases). Sequencing was carried out using blood. CDR3 bases: TGTGCCAGCAGTTTGAGAGGGGGAAACGGAAACATTCAGTACTTC. This encodes CASSLRGGNGNIQYF.